This entry is about one TCR beta chain. These data belong to a study of blood T cell repertoires in COVID-19. The CDR3 covers 13 residues. Germline CDR1 reads MNHEY; CDR2 reads SVGAGI. V was cut by 2 bases and J by 1 base, with 5 bases left in between. Produced via immunoSEQ multiplex PCR; TCRdb's table is partial and in-frame only. Of tens of thousands of clones in the sample, roughly 85% were seen once. The specimen sequenced was peripheral blood. The receptor's source is a woman at least 80 years old with acute or convalescent COVID-19. The gene calls are TRBV6-5 and TRBJ1-2; D not resolved. CDR3 loop: CASSYNSNYGYTF. CDR3 in DNA: TGTGCCAGCAGTTACAACAGTAACTATGGCTACACCTTC.